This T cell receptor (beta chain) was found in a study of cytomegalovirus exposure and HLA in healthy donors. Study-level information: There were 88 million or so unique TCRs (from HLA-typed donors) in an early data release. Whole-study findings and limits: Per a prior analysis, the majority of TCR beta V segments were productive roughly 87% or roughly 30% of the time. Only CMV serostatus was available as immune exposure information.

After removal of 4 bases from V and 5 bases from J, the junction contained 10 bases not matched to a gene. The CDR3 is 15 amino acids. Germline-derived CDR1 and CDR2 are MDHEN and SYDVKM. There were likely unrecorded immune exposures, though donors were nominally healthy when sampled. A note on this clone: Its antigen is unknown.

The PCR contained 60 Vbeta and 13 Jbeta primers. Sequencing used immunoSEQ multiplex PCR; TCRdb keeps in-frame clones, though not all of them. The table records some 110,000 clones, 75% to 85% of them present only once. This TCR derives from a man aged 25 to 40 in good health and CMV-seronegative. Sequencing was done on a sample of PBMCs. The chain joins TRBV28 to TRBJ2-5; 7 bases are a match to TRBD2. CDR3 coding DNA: TGTGCCAGCAGTTCCAACCGGGGTAGCGGGGAGACCCAGTACTTC. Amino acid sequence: CASSSNRGSGETQYF.